This T cell receptor beta chain derives from a study of blood T cell repertoires in COVID-19 (dated by TCRdb to the early 2020s). Notes on the research overall: The collaborator samples originated in the United States, Italy and Spain and spanned the acute and convalescent phases of COVID-19. The prospective study material was composed of cDNA or gDNA derived from T cells, B-cell-depleted T cells, or PBMCs. Samples were obtained from the ongoing ImmuneRACE study (first 160 participants) and from 1,254 subjects provided by 6 global collaborators. Subjects who had been exposed to COVID-19, were actively infected with it, or had recovered from it provided the deeply sampled blood TCRbeta repertoires that made up the dataset. The repertoires were released in a freely available public database intended as a resource for research on the immune response to SARS-CoV-2. Where available, HLA class I and class II types were obtained from metadata supplied by the sample provider rather than from assay-based typing. The sample metadata nearly always contained a de-identified subject ID, COVID-19 status, age in years and sex. Results and caveats for the whole study, not just this receptor: The quantity of clinical and demographic metadata differed by source and by participant and was supplied without curation.

Germline trimming amounts to 9 bases on V and 6 bases on J, with 9 as the count of junction bases outside the gene matches. The germline V gene provides CDR1 KGHDR and CDR2 SFDVKD. The CDR3 goes from the cysteine to the phenylalanine over 14 residues. Only the CDR3 DNA is retained, 42 bases long and in frame from the first base. For this clone: Its antigen is currently not known. Base qualities are not provided; no much larger clone lies one nucleotide away.

The immunoSEQ Assay, a bias-controlled multiplex PCR, was used to amplify TCRbeta CDR3 regions from genomic DNA. In the source study's methods: Within the assay, amplification of reference gene primers was used to estimate how many nucleated cells each sample contained. To quantify the absolute abundance of each unique TCRbeta CDR3 rearrangement, sequence reads were collapsed and filtered. For each sample, productive Simpson clonality was calculated as the square root of Simpson's diversity index over productive rearrangements. TCRdb carries this immuneACCESS record with in-frame sequences only. Its versions omit some clonotypes, under half of them owing to an unresolved V gene in the studies checked, with the rest unexplained. The DNA gave D and trimming, while V, J and clone size come from that table. This sample is represented by some 180,000 clones; around 80% of them were singletons. The ten largest clones add up to roughly 14% of the sample.

Participants in the prospective study were aged roughly 18 to 100 years, lived in 20 to 25 United States geographic areas, and enrolled through a virtual design. Cohort assignment in the prospective study relied on participant-reported clinical history from a screening survey and a study questionnaire. Exposed participants were defined as having been in contact with someone with a PCR-confirmed or clinician-diagnosed COVID-19 case within 2 weeks of study entry. Each participant in the prospective study had whole blood, serum and a nasopharyngeal or oropharyngeal swab collected by mobile phlebotomists. Prospective study participants could optionally give additional blood draws and questionnaires over an approximately two-month period. Prospective study blood samples were shipped either frozen or at room temperature before DNA extraction.

The chain links TRBV24-1 with TRBJ2-7; 11 central bases correspond to TRBD1. The sequenced material came from PBMCs or T cells enriched from blood (not recorded which). The TCR originated in a man in his 60s who had been exposed to COVID-19. The CDR3 reads CATEGGQGASEQYF. The DNA is TGTGCCACCGAAGGCGGACAGGGGGCTAGCGAGCAGTACTTC.